This T cell receptor (beta chain) emerged from a study of blood T cell repertoires in COVID-19. Whole-study context: The origin of the acute and convalescent COVID-19 samples was the United States, Italy and Spain.

The repertoire was sequenced with immunoSEQ multiplex PCR; TCRdb's copy has only in-frame clones and lacks some. The repertoire holds around 180,000 clones, with around 85% as singletons. CDR3 length: 14 amino acids. CDR1 and CDR2 from the germline V gene are MNHEY and SMNVEV (reference sequence). Trimming cost V 2 bases and J 12 bases, with 17 bases left between them. This clonotype originated in a man aged 55 to 70 with acute or convalescent COVID-19. The chain couples TRBV27 to TRBJ2-4; D may be TRBD1 (5 bases). Sequencing was carried out using peripheral blood. Written as DNA, the CDR3 is TGTGCCAGCAGTTTAGTACAGGTCTCTGCCCCTCAGTACTTC. It translates to CASSLVQVSAPQYF.